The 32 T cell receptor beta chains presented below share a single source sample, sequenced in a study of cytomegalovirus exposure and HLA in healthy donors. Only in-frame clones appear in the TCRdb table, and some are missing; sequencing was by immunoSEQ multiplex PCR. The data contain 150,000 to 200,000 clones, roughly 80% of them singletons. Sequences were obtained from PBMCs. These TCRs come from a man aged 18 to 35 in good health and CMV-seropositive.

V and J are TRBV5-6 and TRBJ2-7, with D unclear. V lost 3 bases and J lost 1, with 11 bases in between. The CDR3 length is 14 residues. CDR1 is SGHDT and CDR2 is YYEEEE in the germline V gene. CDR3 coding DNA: TGTGCCAGCAGCTCTGACGCAGGTTCCTACGAGCAGTACTTC. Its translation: CASSSDAGSYEQYF.

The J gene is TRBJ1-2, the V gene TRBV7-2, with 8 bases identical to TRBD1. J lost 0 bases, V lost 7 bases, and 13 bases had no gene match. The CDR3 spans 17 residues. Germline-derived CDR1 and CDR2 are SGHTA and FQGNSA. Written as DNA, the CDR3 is TGTGCCAGCACCAGAGCCCTTATGACAGGGGCTAACTATGGCTACACCTTC. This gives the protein CASTRALMTGANYGYTF.

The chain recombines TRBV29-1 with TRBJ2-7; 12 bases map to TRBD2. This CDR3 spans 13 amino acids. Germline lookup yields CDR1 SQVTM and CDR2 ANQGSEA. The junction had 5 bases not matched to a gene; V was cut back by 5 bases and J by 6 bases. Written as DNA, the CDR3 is TGCAGCGTTTCTAGCGGGAGGGCCCCCGAGCAGTACTTC. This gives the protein CSVSSGRAPEQYF.

In nucleotides, the CDR3 is TGTGCCAGCAGTGTTGGCCGCTCCAGCAATCAGCCCCAGCATTTT. Translating it yields CASSVGRSSNQPQHF. The chain carries TRBV6-1 and TRBJ1-5; D gene unclear. Trimming took off 4 bases at V and 1 base at J, with 11 bases between the two ends. The CDR3 totals 15 residues. Germline V gene sequence: CDR1 MNHNS, CDR2 SASEGT.

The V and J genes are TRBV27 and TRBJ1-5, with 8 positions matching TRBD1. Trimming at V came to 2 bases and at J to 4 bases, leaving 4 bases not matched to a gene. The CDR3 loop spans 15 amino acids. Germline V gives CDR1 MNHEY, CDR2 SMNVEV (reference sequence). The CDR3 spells CASSLTGGPNQPQHF. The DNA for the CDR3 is TGTGCCAGCAGTTTAACAGGGGGACCTAATCAGCCCCAGCATTTT.

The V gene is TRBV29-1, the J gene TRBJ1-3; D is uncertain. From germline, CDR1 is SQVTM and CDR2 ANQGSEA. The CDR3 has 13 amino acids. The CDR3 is CSARFGSGNTIYF. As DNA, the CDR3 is TGCAGTGCCAGGTTTGGCTCTGGAAACACCATATATTTT.

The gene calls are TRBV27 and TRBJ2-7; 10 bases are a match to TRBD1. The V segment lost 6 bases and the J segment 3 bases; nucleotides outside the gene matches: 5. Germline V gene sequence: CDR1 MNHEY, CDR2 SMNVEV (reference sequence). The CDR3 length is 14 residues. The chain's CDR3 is CASSQGTGVYEQYF. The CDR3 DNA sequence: TGTGCCAGCAGCCAAGGGACAGGGGTCTACGAGCAGTACTTC.

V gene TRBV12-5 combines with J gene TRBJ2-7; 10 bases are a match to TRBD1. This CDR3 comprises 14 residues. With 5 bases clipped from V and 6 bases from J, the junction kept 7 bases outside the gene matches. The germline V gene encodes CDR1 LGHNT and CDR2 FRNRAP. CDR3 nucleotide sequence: TGTGCTAGTGGTCCCGGGACAGGGGTCTCCGAGCAGTACTTC. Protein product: CASGPGTGVSEQYF. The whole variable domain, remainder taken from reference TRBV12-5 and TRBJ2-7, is DARVTQTPRHKVTEMGQEVTMRCQPILGHNTVFWYRQTMMQGLELLAYFRNRAPLDDSGMPKDRFSAEMPDATLATLKIQPSEPRDSAVYFCASGPGTGVSEQYFGPGTRLTVT.

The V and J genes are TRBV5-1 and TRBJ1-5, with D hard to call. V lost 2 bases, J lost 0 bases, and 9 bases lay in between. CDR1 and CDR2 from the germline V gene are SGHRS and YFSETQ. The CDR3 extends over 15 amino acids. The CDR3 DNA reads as TGCGCCAGCAGCTTCCTCGGCGGTAGCAATCAGCCCCAGCATTTT. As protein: CASSFLGGSNQPQHF.

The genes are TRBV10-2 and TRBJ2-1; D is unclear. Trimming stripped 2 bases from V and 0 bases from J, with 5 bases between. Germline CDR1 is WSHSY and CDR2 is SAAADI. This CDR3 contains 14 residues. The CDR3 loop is CASSEVSSYNEQFF. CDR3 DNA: TGCGCCAGCAGTGAGGTTAGCTCCTACAATGAGCAGTTCTTC.

CDR3: CASSFSGQGIDGELFF. The CDR3 DNA follows: TGTGCCAGCAGTTTTTCCGGACAGGGGATCGACGGGGAGCTGTTTTTT. The rearrangement uses TRBV28 and TRBJ2-2; 9 nucleotides match TRBD1. V dropped 3 bases and J dropped 7; count of bases not matched to a gene: 9. The CDR3 has 16 residues. CDR1 and CDR2 (germline): MDHEN, SYDVKM. The full variable domain, in which reference TRBV28 and TRBJ2-2 provide the parts outside the CDR3, is DVKVTQSSRYLVKRTGEKVFLECVQDMDHENMFWYRQDPGLGLRLIYFSYDVKMKEKGDIPEGYSVSREKKERFSLILESASTNQTSMYLCASSFSGQGIDGELFFGEGSRLTVL.

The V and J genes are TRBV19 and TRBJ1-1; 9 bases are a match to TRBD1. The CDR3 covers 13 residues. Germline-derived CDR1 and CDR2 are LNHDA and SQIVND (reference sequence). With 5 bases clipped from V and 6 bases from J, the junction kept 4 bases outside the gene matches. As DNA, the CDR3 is TGTGCCAGTAGTCCCTGGACAGGGGCTGAAGCTTTCTTT. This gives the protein CASSPWTGAEAFF.

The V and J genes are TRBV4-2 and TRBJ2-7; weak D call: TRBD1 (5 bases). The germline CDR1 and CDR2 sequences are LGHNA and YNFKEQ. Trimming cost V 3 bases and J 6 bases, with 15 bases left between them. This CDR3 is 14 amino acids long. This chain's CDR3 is CASSHGQGAGEQYF. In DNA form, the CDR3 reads TGTGCCAGCAGCCACGGGCAGGGTGCCGGCGAGCAGTACTTC.

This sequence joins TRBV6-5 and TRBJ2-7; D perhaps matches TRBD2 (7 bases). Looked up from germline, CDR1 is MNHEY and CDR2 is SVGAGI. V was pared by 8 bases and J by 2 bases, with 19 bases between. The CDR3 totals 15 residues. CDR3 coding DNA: TGTGCCAGCTGCTACTCAGAGGGGGGGCCCTACGAGCAGTACTTC. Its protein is CASCYSEGGPYEQYF.

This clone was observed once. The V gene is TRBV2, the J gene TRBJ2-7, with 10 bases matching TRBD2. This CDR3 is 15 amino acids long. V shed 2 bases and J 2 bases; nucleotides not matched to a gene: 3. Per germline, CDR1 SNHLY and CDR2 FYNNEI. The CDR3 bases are TGTGCCAGCAGTGAACAGCTAGCGGGAGCCTACGAGCAGTACTTC. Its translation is CASSEQLAGAYEQYF.

CDR3 region: CASSPAVAGVGEQYF. CDR3 sequence (DNA): TGTGCCAGCAGCCCCGCCGTAGCGGGAGTAGGCGAGCAGTACTTC. The chain combines TRBV4-2 with TRBJ2-7; TRBD2 agrees at 9 bases. This CDR3 contains 15 residues. J lost 6 bases, V lost 4 bases, and 10 bases had no gene match. Germline lookup yields CDR1 LGHNA and CDR2 YNFKEQ.

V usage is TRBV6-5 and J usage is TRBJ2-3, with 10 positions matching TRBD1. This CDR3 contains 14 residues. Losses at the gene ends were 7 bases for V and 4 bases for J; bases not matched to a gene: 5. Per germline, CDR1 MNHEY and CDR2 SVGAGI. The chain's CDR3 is CASKPGQGSDTQYF. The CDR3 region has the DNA TGTGCCAGCAAGCCGGGACAGGGGTCAGATACGCAGTATTTT.

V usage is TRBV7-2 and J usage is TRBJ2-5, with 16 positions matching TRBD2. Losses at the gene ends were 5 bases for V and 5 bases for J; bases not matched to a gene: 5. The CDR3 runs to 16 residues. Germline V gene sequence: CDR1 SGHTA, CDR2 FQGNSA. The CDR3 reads CASSTGLAGGAETQYF. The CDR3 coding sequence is TGTGCCAGCAGCACGGGACTAGCGGGAGGGGCGGAGACCCAGTACTTC.

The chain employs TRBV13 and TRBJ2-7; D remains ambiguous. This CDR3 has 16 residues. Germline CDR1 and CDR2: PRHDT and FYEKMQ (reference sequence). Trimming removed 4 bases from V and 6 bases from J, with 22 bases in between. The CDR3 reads CASSSLVTDGPREQYF. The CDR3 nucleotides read TGTGCCAGCAGCTCACTTGTCACGGATGGGCCTCGCGAGCAGTACTTC.

The DNA for the CDR3 is TGTGCCAGCAGCGACAGGGGCGGCACTGAAGCTTTCTTT. It codes for CASSDRGGTEAFF. This chain links TRBV11-3 with TRBJ1-1; 8 bases agree with TRBD1. The CDR3 extends over 13 amino acids. The V gene's germline CDR1 is SGHNT and CDR2 YENEEA. The trim removed 5 bases at V and 4 bases at J, leaving 3 bases unmatched.

In nucleotides, the CDR3 is TGTGCCAGTAGCCATAGCGGGAGAAACAATGAGCAGTTCTTC. Encoded protein: CASSHSGRNNEQFF. V and J are TRBV19 and TRBJ2-1, with 9 bases lining up with TRBD2. The V and J ends lost 6 bases and 5 bases, in that order; junction bases with no gene match: 5. There are 14 residues in the CDR3. CDR1 LNHDA and CDR2 SQIVND come from the germline V gene (reference sequence).

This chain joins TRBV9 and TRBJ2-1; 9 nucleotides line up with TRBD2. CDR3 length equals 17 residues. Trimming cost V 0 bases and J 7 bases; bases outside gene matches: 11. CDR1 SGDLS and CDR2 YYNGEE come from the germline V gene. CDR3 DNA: TGTGCCAGCAGCGTAGCTGGTAGCGGGAGATCATGGAATGAGCAGTTCTTC. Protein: CASSVAGSGRSWNEQFF.

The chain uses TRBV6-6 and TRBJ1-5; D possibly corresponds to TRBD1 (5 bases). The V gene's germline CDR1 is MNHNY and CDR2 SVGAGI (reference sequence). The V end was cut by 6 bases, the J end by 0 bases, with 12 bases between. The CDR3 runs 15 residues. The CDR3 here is CASSPGRASNQPQHF. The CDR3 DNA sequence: TGTGCCAGCAGCCCCGGCAGGGCTAGCAATCAGCCCCAGCATTTT.

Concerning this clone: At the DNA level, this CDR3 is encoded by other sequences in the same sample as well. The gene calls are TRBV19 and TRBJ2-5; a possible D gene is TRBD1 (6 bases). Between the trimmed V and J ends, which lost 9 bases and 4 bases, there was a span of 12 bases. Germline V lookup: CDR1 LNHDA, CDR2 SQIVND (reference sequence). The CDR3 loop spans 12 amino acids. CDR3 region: CASAQGRETQYF. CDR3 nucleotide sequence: TGTGCCAGCGCACAGGGCCGAGAGACCCAGTACTTC.

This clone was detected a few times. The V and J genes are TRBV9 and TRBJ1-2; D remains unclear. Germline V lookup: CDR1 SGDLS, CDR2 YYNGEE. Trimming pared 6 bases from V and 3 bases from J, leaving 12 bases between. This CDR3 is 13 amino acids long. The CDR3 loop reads CASTGGSDYGYTF. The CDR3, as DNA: TGTGCCAGCACCGGAGGGAGTGACTATGGCTACACCTTC.

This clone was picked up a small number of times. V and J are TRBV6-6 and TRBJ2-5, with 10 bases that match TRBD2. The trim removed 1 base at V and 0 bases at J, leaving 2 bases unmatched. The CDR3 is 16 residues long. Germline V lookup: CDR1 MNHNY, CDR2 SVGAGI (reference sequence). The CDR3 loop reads CASSYWTSGNQETQYF. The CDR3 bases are TGTGCCAGCAGTTACTGGACTAGCGGAAACCAAGAGACCCAGTACTTC.

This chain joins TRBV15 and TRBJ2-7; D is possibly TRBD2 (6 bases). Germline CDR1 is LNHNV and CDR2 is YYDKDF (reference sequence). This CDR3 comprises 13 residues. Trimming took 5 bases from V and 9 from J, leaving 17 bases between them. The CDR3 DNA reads TGTGCCACCAGCCCGAGGGCGGAGGGAGGGCAGTACTTC. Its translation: CATSPRAEGGQYF. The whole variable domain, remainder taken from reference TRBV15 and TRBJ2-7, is DAMVIQNPRYQVTQFGKPVTLSCSQTLNHNVMYWYQQKSSQAPKLLFHYYDKDFNNEADTPDNFQSRRPNTSFCFLDIRSPGLGDTAMYLCATSPRAEGGQYFGPGTRLTVT.

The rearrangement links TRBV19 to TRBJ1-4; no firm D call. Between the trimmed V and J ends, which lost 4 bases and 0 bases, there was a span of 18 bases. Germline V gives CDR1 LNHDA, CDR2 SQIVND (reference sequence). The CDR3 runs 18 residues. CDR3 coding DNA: TGTGCCAGTAGTACGGTGATCCTTTCGACTACAACTAATGAAAAACTGTTTTTT. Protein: CASSTVILSTTTNEKLFF. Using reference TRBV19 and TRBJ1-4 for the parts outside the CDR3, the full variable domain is DGGITQSPKYLFRKEGQNVTLSCEQNLNHDAMYWYRQDPGQGLRLIYYSQIVNDFQKGDIAEGYSVSREKKESFPLTVTSAQKNPTAFYLCASSTVILSTTTNEKLFFGSGTQLSVL.

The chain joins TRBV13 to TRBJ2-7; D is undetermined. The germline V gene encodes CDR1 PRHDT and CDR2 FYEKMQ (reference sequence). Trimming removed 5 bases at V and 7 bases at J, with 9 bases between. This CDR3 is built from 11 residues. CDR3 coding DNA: TGTGCCAGCAGCACACCCGGGGAGCAGTACTTC. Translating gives CASSTPGEQYF.

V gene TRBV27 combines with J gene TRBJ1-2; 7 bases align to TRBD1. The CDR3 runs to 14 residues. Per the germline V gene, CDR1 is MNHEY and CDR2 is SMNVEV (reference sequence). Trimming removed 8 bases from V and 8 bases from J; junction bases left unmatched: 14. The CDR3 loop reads CASRPTGRSIGYTF. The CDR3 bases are TGTGCCAGCCGACCGACAGGGAGGAGTATCGGCTACACCTTC.

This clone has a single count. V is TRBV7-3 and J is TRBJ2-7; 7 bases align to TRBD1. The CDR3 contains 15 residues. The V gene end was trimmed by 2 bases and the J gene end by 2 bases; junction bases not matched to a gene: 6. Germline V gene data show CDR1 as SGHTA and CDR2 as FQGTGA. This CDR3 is CASSLQGTGAYEQYF. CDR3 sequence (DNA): TGTGCCAGCAGCTTACAGGGAACAGGGGCCTACGAGCAGTACTTC.

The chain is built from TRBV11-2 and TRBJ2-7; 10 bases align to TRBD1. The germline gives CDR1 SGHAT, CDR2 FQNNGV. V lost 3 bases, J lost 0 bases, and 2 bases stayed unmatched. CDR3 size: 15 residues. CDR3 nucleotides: TGTGCCAGCAGCTTCGGACAGGGGGGCTCCTACGAGCAGTACTTC. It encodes CASSFGQGGSYEQYF. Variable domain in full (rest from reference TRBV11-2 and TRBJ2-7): EAGVAQSPRYKIIEKRQSVAFWCNPISGHATLYWYQQILGQGPKLLIQFQNNGVVDDSQLPKDRFSAERLKGVDSTLKIQPAKLEDSAVYLCASSFGQGGSYEQYFGPGTRLTVT.